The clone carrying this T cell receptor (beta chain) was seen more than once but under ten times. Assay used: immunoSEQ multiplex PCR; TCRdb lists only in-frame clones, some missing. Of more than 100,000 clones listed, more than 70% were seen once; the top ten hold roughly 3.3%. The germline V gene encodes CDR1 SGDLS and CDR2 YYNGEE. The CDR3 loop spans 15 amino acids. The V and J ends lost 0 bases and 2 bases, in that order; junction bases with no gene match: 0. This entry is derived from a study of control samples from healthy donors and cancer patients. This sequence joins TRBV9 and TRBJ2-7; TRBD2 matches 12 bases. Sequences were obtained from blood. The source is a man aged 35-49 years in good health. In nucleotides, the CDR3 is TGTGCCAGCAGCGTAGGACTAGCGGGGGCCTACGAGCAGTACTTC. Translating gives CASSVGLAGAYEQYF.